One and the same sample provided the 30 T cell receptor beta chains below, sequenced in a study of blood T cell repertoires in COVID-19. TCRdb's copy holds only in-frame clones and misses some; the assay was immunoSEQ multiplex PCR. The sample has 200,000 or so clones; around 86% are singletons. Sequencing was performed on PBMCs or T cells enriched from blood (not recorded which). Every receptor here comes from a middle-aged woman with acute COVID-19.

The genes are TRBV29-1 and TRBJ2-2, with 8 positions matching TRBD2. Looked up from germline, CDR1 is SQVTM and CDR2 is ANQGSEA. V shed 4 bases, J shed 0 bases, and the junction held 4 bases outside the gene matches. CDR3 length: 15 amino acids. The DNA for the CDR3 is TGCAGCGTTGGAACGGGGGGGACGAACACCGGGGAGCTGTTTTTT. Protein product: CSVGTGGTNTGELFF.

The CDR3 spells CASSVRDTEAFF. For the CDR3, the DNA is TGTGCCAGCAGCGTCCGGGACACTGAAGCTTTCTTT. The J gene is TRBJ1-1, the V gene TRBV7-9; D is ambiguous. V lost 5 bases, J lost 3 bases, and 7 bases lay in between. The CDR3 totals 12 residues. Germline values: CDR1 SEHNR, CDR2 FQNEAQ (reference sequence).

V is TRBV12-3 or TRBV12-4 and J is TRBJ1-1, with 7 bases matching TRBD1. The CDR3 has 13 residues. V shed 4 bases, J shed 5 bases, and the junction held 4 bases outside the gene matches. The CDR3 here is CASSSKQGTEAFF. The CDR3 DNA reads as TGTGCCAGCAGTTCCAAACAGGGGACTGAAGCTTTCTTT.

The rearrangement uses TRBV2 and TRBJ2-7, with D perhaps matching TRBD2 (6 bases). V lost 3 bases, J lost 6 bases, and 15 bases lay in between. CDR1 SNHLY and CDR2 FYNNEI come from the germline V gene. This CDR3 region has 14 residues. This chain's CDR3 is CASSDKAGGIEQYV. Written as DNA, the CDR3 is TGTGCCAGCAGTGATAAGGCTGGAGGGATCGAGCAGTACGTC.

This clone came up once. The chain joins TRBV3-1 (or the pseudogene TRBV3-2) to TRBJ1-1, with D hard to call. Looked up from germline, CDR1 is LGHDT and CDR2 is YNNKEL (reference sequence). V dropped 1 base and J dropped 3 bases, with 15 bases sitting between them. This CDR3 has 16 residues. CDR3 sequence (DNA): TGTGCCAGCAGCCAAGGTCCATGGGAGGGTGACACTGAAGCTTTCTTT. The encoded protein is CASSQGPWEGDTEAFF.

The V and J genes are TRBV5-4 and TRBJ1-6; 11 bases fit TRBD1. V gave up 4 bases and J gave up 10 bases; unmatched junction bases: 4. CDR3 size: 14 residues. The germline V gene encodes CDR1 SGHNT and CDR2 YYREEE (reference sequence). This CDR3 is CASSLGTGGSPLHF. Written as DNA, the CDR3 is TGTGCCAGCAGCCTGGGGACAGGGGGATCACCCCTCCACTTT.

The rearrangement uses TRBV4-3 and TRBJ1-4; 10 nucleotides match TRBD1. J gave up 7 bases and V 3 bases, and 8 bases lay outside the gene matches. This CDR3 contains 16 residues. The germline V gene encodes CDR1 LGHNA and CDR2 YSLEER. Here the CDR3 DNA reads TGCGCCAGCAGCCATGTCCTGACAGGGGGCATTGAAAAACTGTTTTTT. Translation gives CASSHVLTGGIEKLFF.

The rearrangement joins TRBV5-8 to TRBJ2-6; 7 nucleotides agree with TRBD2. The V gene end was trimmed by 4 bases and the J gene end by 2 bases; junction bases not matched to a gene: 18. Germline V gene data show CDR1 as SGHTS and CDR2 as YDEGEE. The CDR3 is 20 residues long. The CDR3 region is CASSPAFSREGPPGANVLTF. DNA for the CDR3: TGTGCCAGCAGCCCGGCTTTCAGTAGGGAGGGGCCGCCTGGGGCCAACGTCCTGACTTTC.

This sequence joins TRBV28 and TRBJ1-4; D is ambiguous. The CDR3 is made up of 17 amino acids. The V end lost 2 bases, the J end lost 3 bases, and 16 bases lay between the germline ends. Germline assignment: CDR1 MDHEN and CDR2 SYDVKM. Written as DNA, the CDR3 is TGTGCCAGCAGTTTACCCTGGTCGGGAGCGGCTAATGAAAAACTGTTTTTT. It yields the protein CASSLPWSGAANEKLFF.

V is TRBV30 and J is TRBJ1-1, with D uncertain. Looked up from germline, CDR1 is GTSNPN and CDR2 is SVGIG (reference sequence). V lost 2 bases and J lost 2, with 15 bases in between. This CDR3 region has 15 residues. The CDR3, as DNA: TGTGCCTGGAGTCTGCAAATCGGGATCAACACTGAAGCTTTCTTT. This sequence encodes CAWSLQIGINTEAFF.

The rearrangement uses TRBV7-8 and TRBJ2-7, with D maybe TRBD1 (5 bases). V was pared by 5 bases and J by 2 bases, with 10 bases between. Germline V gives CDR1 SGHVS, CDR2 FQNEAQ. The CDR3 totals 13 residues. In DNA form, the CDR3 reads TGTGCCAGCAGCAAAGGACAAACCTACGAGCAGTACTTC. Protein sequence: CASSKGQTYEQYF.

The rearrangement uses TRBV2 and TRBJ2-1; D might be TRBD2 (6 bases). V shed 6 bases and J shed 13 bases, with 19 bases lying between them. The CDR3 covers 13 residues. Per the germline V gene, CDR1 is SNHLY and CDR2 is FYNNEI. In DNA form, the CDR3 reads TGTGCCAGCAGCGCCCAGGGACTTACCCAACAGTTCTTC. The encoded protein is CASSAQGLTQQFF.

V usage is TRBV12-5 and J usage is TRBJ1-1; D is unclear. Per germline, CDR1 LGHNT and CDR2 FRNRAP. The germline V and J ends were trimmed by 2 bases and 5 bases, with 12 bases remaining between them. The CDR3 loop spans 14 amino acids. CDR3 residues: CASGLSEGRTEAFF. CDR3 DNA sequence: TGTGCTAGTGGTTTGTCCGAGGGCAGAACTGAAGCTTTCTTT.

Of note for this clone: Other DNA sequences of this sample code for an identical CDR3. V usage is TRBV6-5 and J usage is TRBJ1-2; 9 bases match TRBD1. The CDR3 consists of 14 residues. Germline trimming cut 0 bases from V and 8 bases from J; bases unmatched to any gene: 4. CDR1 and CDR2 (germline): MNHEY, SVGAGI. This chain's CDR3 is CASSYSGQGYGYTF. The DNA of the CDR3 is TGTGCCAGCAGTTACTCCGGACAGGGGTACGGCTACACCTTC.

This sequence joins TRBV5-1 and TRBJ2-6, with D maybe TRBD1 (5 bases). Germline CDR1 SGHRS, CDR2 YFSETQ. This CDR3 has 18 amino acids. Trimming stripped 0 bases from V and 0 bases from J, with 13 bases between. CDR3 loop: CASSLEGVWLSGANVLTF. As DNA, the CDR3 is TGCGCCAGCAGCTTGGAAGGGGTCTGGCTCTCTGGGGCCAACGTCCTGACTTTC. Drawing the rest from reference TRBV5-1 and TRBJ2-6, the complete variable domain is KAGVTQTPRYLIKTRGQQVTLSCSPISGHRSVSWYQQTPGQGLQFLFEYFSETQRNKGNFPGRFSGRQFSNSRSEMNVSTLELGDSALYLCASSLEGVWLSGANVLTFGAGSRLTVL.

A single count supports this clone. This chain links TRBV24-1 with TRBJ2-5, with TRBD1 matching 10 bases. The germline CDR1 and CDR2 sequences are KGHDR and SFDVKD. The CDR3 is 16 amino acids. The V and J ends lost 3 bases and 5 bases, in that order; junction bases with no gene match: 8. This CDR3 is CATSDPPGQGLETQYF. The CDR3 DNA sequence: TGTGCCACCAGTGATCCTCCGGGACAGGGGTTGGAGACCCAGTACTTC.

This chain connects TRBV6-1 to TRBJ1-2, with D perhaps matching TRBD1 (6 bases). Trimming removed 3 bases from V and 3 bases from J, with 14 bases in between. CDR3 length equals 15 residues. CDR1 and CDR2 (germline): MNHNS, SASEGT. The CDR3: CASSDTGLGDYGYTF. The CDR3 DNA reads TGTGCCAGCAGTGATACAGGGCTAGGGGACTATGGCTACACCTTC.

The rearrangement uses TRBV4-3 and TRBJ1-1, with D unclear. This CDR3 comprises 14 residues. V was shortened by 3 bases and J by 2 bases, with 10 bases between the two germline ends. From germline, CDR1 is LGHNA and CDR2 YSLEER. CDR3 sequence: CASSQRAGNTEAFF. For the CDR3, the DNA is TGCGCCAGCAGCCAGCGGGCCGGCAACACTGAAGCTTTCTTT.

The chain is built from TRBV4-1 and TRBJ2-1, with D possibly TRBD2 on 5 matching bases. Germline lookup yields CDR1 MGHRA and CDR2 YSYEKL. Trimming shortened V by 0 bases and J by 0 bases, and 9 bases separated the two germline ends. The length of the CDR3 is 16 residues. The CDR3 here is CASSQDGESSYNEQFF. Here the CDR3 DNA reads TGCGCCAGCAGCCAAGACGGGGAAAGCTCCTACAATGAGCAGTTCTTC.

In its sample, this clone was seen once. The rearrangement links TRBV2 to TRBJ1-1; 7 positions match TRBD1. The CDR3 spans 15 residues. J was trimmed by 1 base and V by 7 bases; bases with no gene match: 9. Germline V gene data show CDR1 as SNHLY and CDR2 as FYNNEI. CDR3: CASTGTTGENTEAFF. In DNA, the CDR3 is TGTGCCAGCACGGGTACCACAGGGGAGAACACTGAAGCTTTCTTT.

The chain is built from TRBV29-1 and TRBJ1-1, with D maybe TRBD1 (6 bases). The CDR3 has 12 amino acids. V lost 7 bases and J lost 6, with 15 bases in between. Germline lookup yields CDR1 SQVTM and CDR2 ANQGSEA. The CDR3 loop is CSGMQGRAEAFF. The DNA of the CDR3 is TGCAGCGGTATGCAGGGGAGGGCTGAAGCTTTCTTT.

The chain has TRBV5-5 and TRBJ1-5; 10 bases align to TRBD1. Germline lookup yields CDR1 SGHKS and CDR2 YYEKEE (reference sequence). This CDR3 region has 15 residues. V gave up 2 bases and J gave up 5 bases; unmatched junction bases: 4. CDR3 coding DNA: TGTGCCAGCAGCTTCGGGACAGGGGTCGATCAGCCCCAGCATTTT. Translating gives CASSFGTGVDQPQHF.

The rearrangement joins TRBV6-5 to TRBJ1-6; D may be TRBD1 (5 bases). This CDR3 contains 15 residues. Trimming took off 0 bases at V and 8 bases at J, with 11 bases between the two ends. CDR1 is MNHEY, CDR2 SVGAGI, per germline. CDR3 coding DNA: TGTGCCAGCAGTTACTCAGGACCCAGGGATTCACCCCTCCACTTT. Protein product: CASSYSGPRDSPLHF.

This chain connects TRBV30 to TRBJ1-6; D ambiguous. The CDR3 runs to 15 residues. Germline V CDR1 and CDR2: GTSNPN, SVGIG (reference sequence). V was shortened by 1 base and J by 6 bases, with 13 bases between the two germline ends. The CDR3 protein is CAWSESSGGNSPLHF. The CDR3 bases are TGTGCCTGGAGTGAAAGTAGTGGCGGTAATTCACCCCTCCACTTT. Variable domain in full (rest from reference TRBV30 and TRBJ1-6): SQTIHQWPATLVQPVGSPLSLECTVEGTSNPNLYWYRQAAGRGLQLLFYSVGIGQISSEVPQNLSASRPQDRQFILSSKKLLLSDSGFYLCAWSESSGGNSPLHFGNGTRLTVT.

A few counts support this clone. The chain employs TRBV4-3 and TRBJ1-6, with 8 positions matching TRBD1. The CDR3 runs 16 residues. J was trimmed by 7 bases and V by 0 bases; bases with no gene match: 5. Germline-derived CDR1 and CDR2 are LGHNA and YSLEER. CDR3 region: CASSQDFRTGNSPLHF. In DNA, the CDR3 is TGCGCCAGCAGCCAAGATTTCAGGACAGGGAATTCACCCCTCCACTTT.

This sequence joins TRBV6-5 and TRBJ1-1; 7 bases map to TRBD1. CDR1 is MNHEY and CDR2 is SVGAGI in the germline V gene. With 6 bases clipped from V and 4 bases from J, the junction kept 8 bases outside the gene matches. The CDR3 extends over 14 amino acids. The CDR3 is CASRKPTGSTEAFF. DNA for the CDR3: TGTGCCAGCAGGAAACCGACAGGGAGCACTGAAGCTTTCTTT.

This chain joins TRBV6-4 and TRBJ2-7; 9 bases line up with TRBD1. The V and J ends lost 6 bases and 2 bases, in that order; junction bases with no gene match: 14. This CDR3 contains 17 residues. Germline V gene lookup returns CDR1 MRHNA and CDR2 SNTAGT. The CDR3 DNA follows: TGTGCCAGCAGGGCCCCTTACACAGGGGGCAAGACCTACGAGCAGTACGTC. Amino acid sequence: CASRAPYTGGKTYEQYV.

The CDR3 loop is CATSIPNWGLAGGNSPLHF. CDR3 in DNA: TGTGCCACCAGCATCCCAAACTGGGGCTTGGCAGGGGGGAATTCACCCCTCCACTTT. The chain recombines TRBV15 with TRBJ1-6; 7 bases line up with TRBD1. Germline values: CDR1 LNHNV, CDR2 YYDKDF (reference sequence). The V gene end was trimmed by 4 bases and the J gene end by 7 bases; junction bases not matched to a gene: 19. The CDR3 is 19 amino acids. The whole variable domain, remainder taken from reference TRBV15 and TRBJ1-6, is DAMVIQNPRYQVTQFGKPVTLSCSQTLNHNVMYWYQQKSSQAPKLLFHYYDKDFNNEADTPDNFQSRRPNTSFCFLDIRSPGLGDTAMYLCATSIPNWGLAGGNSPLHFGNGTRLTVT.

The chain couples TRBV28 to TRBJ1-5, with 7 bases matching TRBD1. The CDR3 totals 15 residues. V lost 6 bases, J lost 4 bases, and 9 bases stayed unmatched. Germline CDR1 reads MDHEN; CDR2 reads SYDVKM. The CDR3 is CASRKNRDRNQPQHF. The DNA of the CDR3 is TGTGCCAGCAGGAAGAACCGGGACAGAAATCAGCCCCAGCATTTT.

This clone was seen more than once but under ten times. The V gene is TRBV5-1, the J gene TRBJ2-1; 13 positions match TRBD2. The J segment lost 7 bases and the V segment lost 6 bases, leaving 19 bases of the junction unmatched. The CDR3 extends over 19 amino acids. Germline CDR1 reads SGHRS; CDR2 reads YFSETQ. CDR3: CASTPGRDRGTSGANEQFF. The CDR3 bases are TGCGCCAGCACCCCCGGCCGGGACAGGGGGACTAGCGGGGCTAATGAGCAGTTCTTC.